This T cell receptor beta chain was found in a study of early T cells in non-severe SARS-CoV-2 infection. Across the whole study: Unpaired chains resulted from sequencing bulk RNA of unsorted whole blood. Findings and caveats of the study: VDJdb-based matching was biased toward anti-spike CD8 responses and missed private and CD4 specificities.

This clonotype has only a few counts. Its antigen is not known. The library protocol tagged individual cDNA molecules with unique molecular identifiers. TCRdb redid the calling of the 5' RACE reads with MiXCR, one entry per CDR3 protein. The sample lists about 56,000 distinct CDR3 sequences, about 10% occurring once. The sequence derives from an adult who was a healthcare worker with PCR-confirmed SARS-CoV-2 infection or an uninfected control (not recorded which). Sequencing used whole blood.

This CDR3 is CASSPLSGPTTNEKLFF. The CDR3 DNA is TGTGCCAGCTCACCACTGTCAGGCCCGACAACTAATGAAAAACTGTTTTTT. This sequence joins TRBV18 and TRBJ1-4, with D uncertain. The length of the CDR3 is 17 residues. Germline V gene data show CDR1 as KGHSH and CDR2 as LQKENI. Trimming cost V 1 base and J 0 bases, with 12 bases left between them.